This T cell receptor (beta chain) was identified in a study of blood T cell repertoires in COVID-19. Original methodology: Amplification with reference gene primers provided the estimates of nucleated cell counts. The method was immunoSEQ multiplex PCR; TCRdb's version includes in-frame clones alone and lacks a portion of them. V and J calls and clone size are as listed in that table; D and trimming were resolved from the DNA. Here the sample spans about 220,000 clones, 88% being singletons. Individuals aged about 18 to 95 years were recruited from fewer than 30 US areas. This CDR3 has 15 amino acids. Trimming removed 10 bases from V and 12 bases from J, with 28 bases in between. Germline V gives CDR1 MNHEY, CDR2 SVGAGI.

J is TRBJ2-4 and V is TRBV6-5; possibly TRBD1 for D (6 bases). The TCR sequence derives from a woman between 45 and 60 years old with acute COVID-19. The sample was PBMCs or T cells enriched from blood (not recorded which). CDR3 in DNA: TGTGCCACCCTTAGACAGGCCGGAGATGGGGCTGGTCAGTACTTC. Its translation is CATLRQAGDGAGQYF.